This T cell receptor (beta chain) derives from a study of blood T cells in healthy people across ages. A second PCR of roughly 6 to 12 cycles used a sample-barcoded 5' primer and a J-beta primer mix. At least 2.5 million CDR3-containing paired-end reads were obtained per sample. TCRdb ran MiXCR on the 5' RACE reads and lists one entry per CDR3 protein. In the table there are about 1.8 million distinct CDR3 sequences, roughly 52% of which are singletons. This clonotype was detected a few times. CDR1 and CDR2 from the germline V gene are MNHEY and SVGAGI. V lost 6 bases and J lost 12; bases outside the gene matches: 8. This CDR3 is built from 13 residues. Every sample had a minimum of 7 million PBMCs isolated.

What was sequenced was blood. The chain is built from TRBV6-5 and TRBJ2-4; 10 nucleotides agree with TRBD1. This TCR came from a woman between 40 and 55 years old in good health. The CDR3 DNA follows: TGTGCCAGCAGCCAGACAGGGGGCTTGACTCAGTACTTC. Protein sequence: CASSQTGGLTQYF.